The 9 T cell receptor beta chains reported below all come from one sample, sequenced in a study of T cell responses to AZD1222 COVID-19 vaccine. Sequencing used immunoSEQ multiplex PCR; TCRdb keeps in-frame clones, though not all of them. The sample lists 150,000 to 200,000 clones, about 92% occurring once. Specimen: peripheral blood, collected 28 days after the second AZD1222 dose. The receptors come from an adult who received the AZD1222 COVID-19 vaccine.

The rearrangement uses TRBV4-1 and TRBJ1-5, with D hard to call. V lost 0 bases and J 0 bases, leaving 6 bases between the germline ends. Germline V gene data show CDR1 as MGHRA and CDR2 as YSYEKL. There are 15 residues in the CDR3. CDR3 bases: TGCGCCAGCAGCCAAGACCTGTATAGCAATCAGCCCCAGCATTTT. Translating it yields CASSQDLYSNQPQHF.

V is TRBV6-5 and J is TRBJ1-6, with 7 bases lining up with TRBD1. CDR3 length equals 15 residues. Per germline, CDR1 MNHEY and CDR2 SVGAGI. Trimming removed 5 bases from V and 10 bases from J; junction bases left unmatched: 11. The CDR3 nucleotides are TGTGCCAGCAGTAAACAGGGGAACAGAGGGTCACCCCTCCACTTT. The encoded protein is CASSKQGNRGSPLHF.

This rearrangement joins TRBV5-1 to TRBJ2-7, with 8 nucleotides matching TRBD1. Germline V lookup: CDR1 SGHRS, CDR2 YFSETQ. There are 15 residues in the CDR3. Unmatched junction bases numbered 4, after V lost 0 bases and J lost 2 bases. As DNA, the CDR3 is TGCGCCAGCAGCTTGGAGCACAGGGGGACCTACGAGCAGTACTTC. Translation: CASSLEHRGTYEQYF.

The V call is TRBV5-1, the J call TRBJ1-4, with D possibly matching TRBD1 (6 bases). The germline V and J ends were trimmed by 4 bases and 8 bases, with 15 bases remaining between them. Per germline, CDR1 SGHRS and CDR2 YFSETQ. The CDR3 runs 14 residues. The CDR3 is CASSRGAINEKLFF. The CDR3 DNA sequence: TGCGCCAGCAGCCGGGGGGCCATTAACGAAAAACTGTTTTTT.

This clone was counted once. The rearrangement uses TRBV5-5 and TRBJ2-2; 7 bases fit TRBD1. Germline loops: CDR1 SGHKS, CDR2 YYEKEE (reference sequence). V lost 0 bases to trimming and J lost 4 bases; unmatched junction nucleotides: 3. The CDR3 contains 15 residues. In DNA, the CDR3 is TGTGCCAGCAGCTTGGGACAGGGTTTCACCGGGGAGCTGTTTTTT. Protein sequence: CASSLGQGFTGELFF.

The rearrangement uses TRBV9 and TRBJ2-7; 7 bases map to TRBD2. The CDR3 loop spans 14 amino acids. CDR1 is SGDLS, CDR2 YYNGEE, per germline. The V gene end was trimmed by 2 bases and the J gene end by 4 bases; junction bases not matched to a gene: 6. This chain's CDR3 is CASSVGSGQYEQYF. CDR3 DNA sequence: TGTGCCAGCAGCGTGGGTAGCGGGCAGTACGAGCAGTACTTC.

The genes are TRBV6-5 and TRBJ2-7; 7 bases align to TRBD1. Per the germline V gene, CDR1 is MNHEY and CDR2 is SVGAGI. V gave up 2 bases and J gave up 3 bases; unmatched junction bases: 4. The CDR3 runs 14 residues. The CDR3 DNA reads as TGTGCCAGCAGTTACGGGGCAGGGGGCTACGAGCAGTACTTC. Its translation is CASSYGAGGYEQYF.

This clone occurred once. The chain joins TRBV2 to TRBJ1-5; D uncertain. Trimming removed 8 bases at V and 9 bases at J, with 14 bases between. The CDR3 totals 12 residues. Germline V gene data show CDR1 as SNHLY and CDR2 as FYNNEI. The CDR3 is CASGDSLRPQHF. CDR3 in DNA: TGTGCCAGCGGAGACTCCCTTCGGCCCCAGCATTTT. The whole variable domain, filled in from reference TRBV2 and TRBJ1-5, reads EPEVTQTPSHQVTQMGQEVILRCVPISNHLYFYWYRQILGQKVEFLVSFYNNEISEKSEIFDDQFSVERPDGSNFTLKIRSTKLEDSAMYFCASGDSLRPQHFGDGTRLSIL.

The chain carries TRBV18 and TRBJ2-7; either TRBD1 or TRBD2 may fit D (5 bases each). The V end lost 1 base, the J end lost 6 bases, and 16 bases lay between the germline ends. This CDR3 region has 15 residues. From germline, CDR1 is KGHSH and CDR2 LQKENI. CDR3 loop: CASSPRTGAPSEQYF. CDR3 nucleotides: TGTGCCAGCTCACCACGGACCGGGGCGCCGTCCGAGCAGTACTTC.